The entry that follows covers one TCR beta chain sequence. This record belongs to a study of shared clonotypes between healthy human individuals. Every one of the donors was a Caucasian adult that lived in Nashville, Tennessee. Data came from immunoSEQ multiplex PCR; TCRdb stores just in-frame clones and leaves some out. The sample records about 510,000 clones, over 60% being singletons. CDR3 length: 16 residues. Germline CDR1 reads LGHNT; CDR2 reads FRNRAP. The V segment lost 3 bases and the J segment 7 bases; nucleotides outside the gene matches: 10. V usage is TRBV12-5 and J usage is TRBJ2-1; 9 bases are a match to TRBD2. Sequencing input: PBMCs. This clonotype originated in a woman between 40 and 55 years old in good health. Some clones in this sample may be carry-over from other donors' samples. CDR3: CASGLVAGVGRNEQFF. The DNA of the CDR3 is TGTGCTAGTGGTTTAGTAGCGGGAGTAGGTAGAAATGAGCAGTTCTTC.